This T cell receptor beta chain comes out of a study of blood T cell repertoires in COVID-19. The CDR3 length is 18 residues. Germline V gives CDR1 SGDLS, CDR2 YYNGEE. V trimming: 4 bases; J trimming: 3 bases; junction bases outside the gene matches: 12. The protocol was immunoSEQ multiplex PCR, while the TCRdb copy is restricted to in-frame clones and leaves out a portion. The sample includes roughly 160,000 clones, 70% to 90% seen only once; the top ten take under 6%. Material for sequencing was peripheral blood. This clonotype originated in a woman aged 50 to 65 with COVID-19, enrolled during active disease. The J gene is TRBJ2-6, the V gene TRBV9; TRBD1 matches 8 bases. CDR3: CASSYSGTGPGGANVLTF. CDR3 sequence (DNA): TGTGCCAGCAGCTACTCGGGGACAGGCCCGGGTGGGGCCAACGTCCTGACTTTC.